The clone carrying this TCR beta chain was recorded only once. Its antigen is undetermined. Germline V gene data show CDR1 as MNHEY and CDR2 as SMNVEV (reference sequence). CDR3 length: 15 residues. V lost 5 bases, J lost 5 bases, and 10 bases stayed unmatched. 60 Vbeta and 13 Jbeta primers were used in PCR. In the original workflow: Counted up in a later analysis, unique TCR beta chains came to about 80 million, with about 9.9 million shared. Data came from immunoSEQ multiplex PCR; TCRdb stores just in-frame clones and leaves some out. The V and J calls and clone size were taken over from that table, and D and trimming were inferred from the DNA. The data show about 70,000 clones, approximately 92% seen once. The data originate from a study of cytomegalovirus exposure and HLA in healthy donors. Study results and limitations: Most TCR beta V segments were productive about 87% or about 30% of the time in an earlier analysis. Across donors, presence/absence analyses took sequencing depth to be roughly uniform.

This sequence was found in a woman between 25 and 40 years old in good health and CMV-seropositive. The V call is TRBV27, the J call TRBJ2-3, with 7 nucleotides matching TRBD2. The source material was PBMCs. In DNA form, the CDR3 reads TGTGCCAGCAGTCCCCACCTAGCGGCTCAAGATACGCAGTATTTT. This gives the protein CASSPHLAAQDTQYF.